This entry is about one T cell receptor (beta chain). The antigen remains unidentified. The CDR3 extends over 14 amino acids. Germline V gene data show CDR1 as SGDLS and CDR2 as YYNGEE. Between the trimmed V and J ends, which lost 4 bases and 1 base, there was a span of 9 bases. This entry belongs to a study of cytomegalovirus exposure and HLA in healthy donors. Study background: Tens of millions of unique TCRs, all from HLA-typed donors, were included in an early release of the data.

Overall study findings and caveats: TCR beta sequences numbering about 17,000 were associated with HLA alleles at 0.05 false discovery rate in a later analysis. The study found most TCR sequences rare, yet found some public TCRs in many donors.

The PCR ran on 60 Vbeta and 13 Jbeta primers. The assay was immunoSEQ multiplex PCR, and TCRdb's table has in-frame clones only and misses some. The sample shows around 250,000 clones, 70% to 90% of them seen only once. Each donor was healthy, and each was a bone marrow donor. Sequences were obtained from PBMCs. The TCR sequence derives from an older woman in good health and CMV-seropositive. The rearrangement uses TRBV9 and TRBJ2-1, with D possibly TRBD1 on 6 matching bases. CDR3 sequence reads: CASSLGQSYNEQFF. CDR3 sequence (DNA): TGTGCCAGCAGCCTTGGACAGTCCTACAATGAGCAGTTCTTC. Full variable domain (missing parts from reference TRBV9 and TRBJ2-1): DSGVTQTPKHLITATGQRVTLRCSPRSGDLSVYWYQQSLDQGLQFLIQYYNGEERAKGNILERFSAQQFPDLHSELNLSSLELGDSALYFCASSLGQSYNEQFFGPGTRLTVL.